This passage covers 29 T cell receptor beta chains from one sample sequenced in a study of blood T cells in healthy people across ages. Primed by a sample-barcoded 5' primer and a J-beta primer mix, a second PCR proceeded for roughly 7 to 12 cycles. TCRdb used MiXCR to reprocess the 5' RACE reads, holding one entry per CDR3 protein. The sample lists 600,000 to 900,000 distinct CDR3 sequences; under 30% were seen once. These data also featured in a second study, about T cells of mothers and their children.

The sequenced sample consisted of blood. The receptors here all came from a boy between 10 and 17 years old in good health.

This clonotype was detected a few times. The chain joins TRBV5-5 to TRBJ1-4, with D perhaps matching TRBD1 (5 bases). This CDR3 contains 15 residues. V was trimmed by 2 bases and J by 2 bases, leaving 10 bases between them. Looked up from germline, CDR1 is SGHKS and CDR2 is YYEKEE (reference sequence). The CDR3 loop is CASSFPPGTNEKLFF. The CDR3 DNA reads TGTGCCAGCAGCTTTCCCCCAGGGACTAATGAAAAACTGTTTTTT.

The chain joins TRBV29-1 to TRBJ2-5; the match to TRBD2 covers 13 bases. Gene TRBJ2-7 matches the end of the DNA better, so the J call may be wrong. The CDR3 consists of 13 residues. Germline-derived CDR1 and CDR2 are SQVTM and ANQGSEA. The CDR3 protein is CSGRTSGGNEQYF. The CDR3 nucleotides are TGCAGCGGGCGGACTAGCGGGGGAAACGAGCAGTACTTC.

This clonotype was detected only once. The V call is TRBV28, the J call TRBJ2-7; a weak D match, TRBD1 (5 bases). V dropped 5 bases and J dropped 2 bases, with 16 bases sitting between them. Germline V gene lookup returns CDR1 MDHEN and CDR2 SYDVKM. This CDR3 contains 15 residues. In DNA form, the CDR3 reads TGTGCCAGCAGTGTGGGGCCCTCCCGGGCCTACGAGCAGTACTTC. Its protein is CASSVGPSRAYEQYF.

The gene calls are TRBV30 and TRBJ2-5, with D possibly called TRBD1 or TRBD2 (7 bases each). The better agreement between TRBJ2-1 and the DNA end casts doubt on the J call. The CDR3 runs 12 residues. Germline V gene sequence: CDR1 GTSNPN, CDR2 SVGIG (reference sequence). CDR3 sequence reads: CAWSQGGDEQFF. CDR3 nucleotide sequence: TGTGCCTGGAGTCAGGGGGGGGATGAGCAGTTCTTC.

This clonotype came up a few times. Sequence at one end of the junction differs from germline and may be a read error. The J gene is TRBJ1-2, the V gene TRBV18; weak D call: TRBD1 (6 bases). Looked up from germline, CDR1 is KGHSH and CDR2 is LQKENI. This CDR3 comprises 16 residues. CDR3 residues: CASSSVTVGGGDGYTF. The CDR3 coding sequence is TGCGCCAGCTCAAGTGTCACGGTGGGGGGCGGCGATGGCTACACCTTC. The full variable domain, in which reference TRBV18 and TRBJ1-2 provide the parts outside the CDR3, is NAGVMQNPRHLVRRRGQEARLRCSPMKGHSHVYWYRQLPEEGLKFMVYLQKENIIDESGMPKERFSAEFPKEGPSILRIQQVVRGDSAAYFCASSSVTVGGGDGYTFGSGTRLTVV.

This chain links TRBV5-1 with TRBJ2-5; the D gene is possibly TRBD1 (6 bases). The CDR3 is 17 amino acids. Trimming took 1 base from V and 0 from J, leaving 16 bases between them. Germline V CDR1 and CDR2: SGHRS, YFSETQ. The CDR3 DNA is TGCGCCAGCAGCTTGAAGAGGGGGTTTATGTACCAAGAGACCCAGTACTTC. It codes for CASSLKRGFMYQETQYF.

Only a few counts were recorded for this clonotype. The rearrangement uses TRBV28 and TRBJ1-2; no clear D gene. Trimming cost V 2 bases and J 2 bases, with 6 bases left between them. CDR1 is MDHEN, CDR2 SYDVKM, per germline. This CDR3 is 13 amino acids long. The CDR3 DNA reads TGTGCCAGCAGTTTACCCGTAAACTATGGCTACACCTTC. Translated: CASSLPVNYGYTF.

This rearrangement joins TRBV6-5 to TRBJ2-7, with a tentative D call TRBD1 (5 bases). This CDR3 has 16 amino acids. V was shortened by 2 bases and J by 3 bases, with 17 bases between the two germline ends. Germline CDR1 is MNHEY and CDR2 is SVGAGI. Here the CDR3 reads CASSYAASDSIYEQYF. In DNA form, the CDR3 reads TGTGCCAGCAGTTACGCCGCGTCTGACAGTATCTACGAGCAGTACTTC.

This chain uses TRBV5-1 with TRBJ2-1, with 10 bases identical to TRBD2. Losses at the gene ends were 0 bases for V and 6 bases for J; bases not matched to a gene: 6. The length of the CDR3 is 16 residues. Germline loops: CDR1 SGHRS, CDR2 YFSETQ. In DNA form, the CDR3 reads TGCGCCAGCAGCTTGGCCGCGGGACTAGCGCTCAATGAGCAGTTCTTC. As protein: CASSLAAGLALNEQFF.

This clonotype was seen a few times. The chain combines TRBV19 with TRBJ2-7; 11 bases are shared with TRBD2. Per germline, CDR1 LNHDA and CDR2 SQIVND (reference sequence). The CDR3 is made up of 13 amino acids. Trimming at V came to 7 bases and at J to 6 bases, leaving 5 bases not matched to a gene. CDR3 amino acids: CASMTSGATEQYF. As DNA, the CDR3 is TGTGCCAGTATGACTAGCGGGGCAACCGAGCAGTACTTC.

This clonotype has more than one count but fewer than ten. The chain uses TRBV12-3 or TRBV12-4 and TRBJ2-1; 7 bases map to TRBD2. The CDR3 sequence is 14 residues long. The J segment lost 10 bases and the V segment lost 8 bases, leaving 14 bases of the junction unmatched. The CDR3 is CASASWGGGNEQFF. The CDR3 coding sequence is TGTGCCAGCGCTTCCTGGGGCGGGGGAAACGAGCAGTTCTTC.

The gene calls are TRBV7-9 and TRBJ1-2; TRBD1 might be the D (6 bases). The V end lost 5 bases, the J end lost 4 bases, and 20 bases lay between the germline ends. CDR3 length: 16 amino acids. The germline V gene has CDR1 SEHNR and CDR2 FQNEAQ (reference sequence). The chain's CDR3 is CASSLNPGRGGYGYTF. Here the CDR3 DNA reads TGTGCCAGCAGCCTAAACCCTGGCAGGGGCGGCTATGGCTACACCTTC.

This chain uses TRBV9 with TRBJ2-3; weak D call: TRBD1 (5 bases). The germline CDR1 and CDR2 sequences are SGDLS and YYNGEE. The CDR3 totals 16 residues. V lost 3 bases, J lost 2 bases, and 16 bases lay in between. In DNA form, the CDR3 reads TGTGCCAGCAGCGAGAGAGGAAGACAGATCACAGATACGCAGTATTTT. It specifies CASSERGRQITDTQYF.

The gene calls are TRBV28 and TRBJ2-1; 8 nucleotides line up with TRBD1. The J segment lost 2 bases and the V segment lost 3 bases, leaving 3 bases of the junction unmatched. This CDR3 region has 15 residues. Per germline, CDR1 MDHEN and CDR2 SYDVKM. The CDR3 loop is CASSFRTGPYNEQFF. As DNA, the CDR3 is TGTGCCAGCAGTTTTCGGACAGGGCCCTACAATGAGCAGTTCTTC.

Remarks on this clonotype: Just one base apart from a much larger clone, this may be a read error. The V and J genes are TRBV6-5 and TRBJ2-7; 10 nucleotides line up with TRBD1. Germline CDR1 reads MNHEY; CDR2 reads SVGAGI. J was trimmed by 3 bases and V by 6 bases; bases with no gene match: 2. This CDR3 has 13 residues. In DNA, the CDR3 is TGTGCCAGCAGAGGGGACAGGGGCTACGAGCAGTACTTC. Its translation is CASRGDRGYEQYF.

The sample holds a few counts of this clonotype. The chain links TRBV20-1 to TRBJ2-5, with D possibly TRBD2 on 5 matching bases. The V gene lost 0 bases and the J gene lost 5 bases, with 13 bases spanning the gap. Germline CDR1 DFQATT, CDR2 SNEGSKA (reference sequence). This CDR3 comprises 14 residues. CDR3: CSARESSLSETQYF. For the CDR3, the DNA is TGCAGTGCTAGAGAGTCTAGCCTCTCTGAGACCCAGTACTTC.

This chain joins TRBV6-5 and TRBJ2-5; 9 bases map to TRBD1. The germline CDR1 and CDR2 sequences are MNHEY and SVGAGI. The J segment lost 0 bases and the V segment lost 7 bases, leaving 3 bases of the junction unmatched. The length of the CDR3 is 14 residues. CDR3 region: CASKQGAYQETQYF. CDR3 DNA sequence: TGTGCCAGCAAACAGGGGGCCTACCAAGAGACCCAGTACTTC.

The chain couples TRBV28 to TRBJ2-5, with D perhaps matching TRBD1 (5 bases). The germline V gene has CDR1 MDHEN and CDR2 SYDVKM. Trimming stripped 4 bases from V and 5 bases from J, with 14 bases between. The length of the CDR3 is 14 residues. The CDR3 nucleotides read TGTGCCAGCAGTTCCCCACAGGTTTGGGAGACCCAGTACTTC. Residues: CASSSPQVWETQYF.

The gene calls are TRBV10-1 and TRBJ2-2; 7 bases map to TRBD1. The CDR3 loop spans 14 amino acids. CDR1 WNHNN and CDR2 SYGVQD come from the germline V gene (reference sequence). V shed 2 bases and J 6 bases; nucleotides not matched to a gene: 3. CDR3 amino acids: CASSEETGPGELFF. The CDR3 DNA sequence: TGCGCCAGCAGTGAGGAGACAGGGCCCGGGGAGCTGTTTTTT.

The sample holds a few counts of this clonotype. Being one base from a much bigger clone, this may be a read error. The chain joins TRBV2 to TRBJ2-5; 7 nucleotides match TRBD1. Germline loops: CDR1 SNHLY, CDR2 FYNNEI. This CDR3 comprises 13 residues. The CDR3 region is CASRQGPQETRYF. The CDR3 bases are TGTGCCAGCCGACAGGGCCCACAAGAGACCCGGTACTTC. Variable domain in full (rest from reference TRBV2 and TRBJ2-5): EPEVTQTPSHQVTQMGQEVILRCVPISNHLYFYWYRQILGQKVEFLVSFYNNEISEKSEIFDDQFSVERPDGSNFTLKIRSTKLEDSAMYFCASRQGPQETRYFGPGTRLLVL.

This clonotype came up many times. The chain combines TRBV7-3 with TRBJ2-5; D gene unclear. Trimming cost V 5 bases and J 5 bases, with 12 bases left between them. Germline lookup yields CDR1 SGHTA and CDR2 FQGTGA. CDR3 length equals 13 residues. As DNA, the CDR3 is TGTGCCAGCAGCCCCACCCCCGGGGAGACCCAGTACTTC. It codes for CASSPTPGETQYF. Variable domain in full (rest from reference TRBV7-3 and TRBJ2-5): GAGVSQTPSNKVTEKGKYVELRCDPISGHTALYWYRQSLGQGPEFLIYFQGTGAADDSGLPNDRFFAVRPEGSVSTLKIQRTERGDSAVYLCASSPTPGETQYFGPGTRLLVL.

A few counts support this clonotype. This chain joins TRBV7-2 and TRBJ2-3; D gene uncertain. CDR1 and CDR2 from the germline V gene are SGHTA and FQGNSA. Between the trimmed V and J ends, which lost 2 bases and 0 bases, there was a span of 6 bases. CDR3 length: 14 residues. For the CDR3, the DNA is TGTGCCAGCAGCTTACCAGGAAGCACAGATACGCAGTATTTT. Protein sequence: CASSLPGSTDTQYF.

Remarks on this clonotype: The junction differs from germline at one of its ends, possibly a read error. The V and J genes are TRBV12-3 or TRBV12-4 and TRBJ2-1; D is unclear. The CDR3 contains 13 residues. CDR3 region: CASSLRIYNEQLF. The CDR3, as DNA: TGTGCCAGCAGTTTAAGAATCTACAATGAGCAGCTCTTC.

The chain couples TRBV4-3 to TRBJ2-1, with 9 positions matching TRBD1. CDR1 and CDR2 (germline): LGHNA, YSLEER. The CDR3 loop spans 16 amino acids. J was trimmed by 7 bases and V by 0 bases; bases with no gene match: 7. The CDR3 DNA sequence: TGCGCCAGCAGCCAAGAGCCCCGGGACAGGGTAAATGAGCAGTTCTTC. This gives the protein CASSQEPRDRVNEQFF.

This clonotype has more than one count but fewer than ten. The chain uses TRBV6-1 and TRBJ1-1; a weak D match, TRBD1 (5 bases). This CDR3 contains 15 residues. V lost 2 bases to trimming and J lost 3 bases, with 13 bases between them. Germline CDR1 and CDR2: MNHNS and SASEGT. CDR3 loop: CASSERLKGDTEAFF. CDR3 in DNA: TGTGCCAGCAGTGAACGCCTAAAAGGGGACACTGAAGCTTTCTTT.

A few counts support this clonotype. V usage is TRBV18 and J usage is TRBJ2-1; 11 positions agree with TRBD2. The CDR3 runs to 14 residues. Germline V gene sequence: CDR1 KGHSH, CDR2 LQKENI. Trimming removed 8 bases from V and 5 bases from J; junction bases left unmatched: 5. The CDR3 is CASLLAGVNNEQFF. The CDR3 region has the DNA TGTGCCAGCCTACTAGCGGGAGTAAACAATGAGCAGTTCTTC.

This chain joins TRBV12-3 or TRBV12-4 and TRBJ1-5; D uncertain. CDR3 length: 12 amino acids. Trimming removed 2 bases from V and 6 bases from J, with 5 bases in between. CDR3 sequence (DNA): TGTGCCAGCAGTTTAATCGGTCAGCCCCAGCATTTT. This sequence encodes CASSLIGQPQHF.

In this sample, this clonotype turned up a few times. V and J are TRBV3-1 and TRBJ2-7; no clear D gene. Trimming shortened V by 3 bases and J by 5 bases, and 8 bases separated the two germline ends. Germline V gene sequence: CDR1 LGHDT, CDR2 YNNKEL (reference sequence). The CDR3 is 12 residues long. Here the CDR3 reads CASSQGFHEQYF. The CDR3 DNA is TGTGCCAGCAGCCAGGGGTTCCACGAGCAGTACTTC.

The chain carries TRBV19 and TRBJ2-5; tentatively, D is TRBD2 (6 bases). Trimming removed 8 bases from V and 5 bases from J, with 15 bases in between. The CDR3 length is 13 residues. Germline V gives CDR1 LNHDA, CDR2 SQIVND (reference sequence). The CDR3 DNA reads TGTGCCAGTCAGGAGGCCCGGGGGGAGACCCAGTACTTC. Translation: CASQEARGETQYF.